What follows are 28 T cell receptor beta chains derived from one specimen sequenced in a study of T cells after yellow fever vaccination. TCRdb fed the 5' RACE reads into MiXCR, producing one record per CDR3 protein. The sample lists 100,000 to 150,000 distinct CDR3 sequences, 12% to 15% occurring once. Material: CD8+ T cells sorted from PBMCs, obtained 5 days after the yellow fever booster vaccination. These receptor sequences come from a man between 18 and 35 years old who received the YFV17D yellow fever vaccine.

A few counts support this clonotype. The chain recombines TRBV20-1 with TRBJ2-7; D is unclear. Per the germline V gene, CDR1 is DFQATT and CDR2 is SNEGSKA (reference sequence). V gave up 5 bases and J gave up 4 bases, with 21 bases separating them. The CDR3 has 15 residues. Here the CDR3 reads CSALQNFGLSYEQYV. The CDR3 nucleotides read TGCAGTGCTCTCCAAAACTTCGGATTGTCTTACGAGCAGTACGTC.

This clonotype was seen more than once but under ten times. The rearrangement joins TRBV9 to TRBJ2-5; the match to TRBD2 covers 10 bases. The V gene end was trimmed by 1 base and the J gene end by 2 bases; junction bases not matched to a gene: 8. The CDR3 extends over 17 amino acids. Germline lookup yields CDR1 SGDLS and CDR2 YYNGEE. The CDR3 DNA reads as TGTGCCAGCAGCGTAACCCTAGAGCGGGGGGGACAAGAGACCCAGTACTTC. It translates to CASSVTLERGGQETQYF. Complete variable domain (other parts from reference TRBV9 and TRBJ2-5): DSGVTQTPKHLITATGQRVTLRCSPRSGDLSVYWYQQSLDQGLQFLIQYYNGEERAKGNILERFSAQQFPDLHSELNLSSLELGDSALYFCASSVTLERGGQETQYFGPGTRLLVL.

This clonotype was counted between two and nine times. The chain employs TRBV12-3 or TRBV12-4 and TRBJ1-6, with D unresolved. There are 19 residues in the CDR3. Trimming took off 0 bases at V and 7 bases at J, with 22 bases between the two ends. The CDR3, as DNA: TGTGCCAGCAGTTTAGCGCTGGGCGTTTCCACACCGGGGAATTCACCCCTCCACTTT. It yields the protein CASSLALGVSTPGNSPLHF.

This chain uses TRBV7-3 with TRBJ2-5; 10 bases map to TRBD2. The CDR3 has 16 residues. V dropped 4 bases and J dropped 2; count of bases not matched to a gene: 7. Germline V gene lookup returns CDR1 SGHTA and CDR2 FQGTGA. The CDR3 loop is CASSSIGTSEQETQYF. The CDR3 DNA sequence: TGTGCCAGCAGCTCCATAGGGACTAGCGAACAAGAGACCCAGTACTTC. The variable domain in full, with the rest retrieved from reference TRBV7-3 and TRBJ2-5, is GAGVSQTPSNKVTEKGKYVELRCDPISGHTALYWYRQSLGQGPEFLIYFQGTGAADDSGLPNDRFFAVRPEGSVSTLKIQRTERGDSAVYLCASSSIGTSEQETQYFGPGTRLLVL.

The V call is TRBV20-1, the J call TRBJ2-5; D perhaps matches TRBD2 (5 bases). Between the trimmed V and J ends, which lost 6 bases and 0 bases, there was a span of 20 bases. The CDR3 extends over 16 amino acids. In germline, CDR1 is DFQATT, CDR2 SNEGSKA (reference sequence). The CDR3 nucleotides read TGCAGTGCCATAGGTCGCGACTATACGTACCAAGAGACCCAGTACTTC. Protein product: CSAIGRDYTYQETQYF.

This clonotype showed up just a few times. This chain connects TRBV25-1 to TRBJ1-6; possible D gene TRBD1, 5 bases. Germline CDR1 is MGHDK and CDR2 is SYGVNS. This CDR3 has 16 amino acids. The germline V and J ends were trimmed by 2 bases and 4 bases, with 12 bases remaining between them. The CDR3 here is CASSEHDSIYNSPLHF. The CDR3 region has the DNA TGTGCCAGCAGTGAACACGACAGCATTTATAATTCACCCCTCCACTTT.

This clonotype has more than one count but fewer than ten. The CDR3, as DNA: TGTGCCAGCAGTCGCGGGACACCTTGGGAGACCCAGTACTTC. This encodes CASSRGTPWETQYF. The chain employs TRBV12-3 or TRBV12-4 and TRBJ2-5; D is possibly TRBD1 or TRBD2 (6 bases each). The CDR3 totals 14 residues. Trimming cost V 5 bases and J 5 bases, with 15 bases left between them.

The V call is TRBV11-2, the J call TRBJ2-5, with unresolved D. CDR1 SGHAT and CDR2 FQNNGV come from the germline V gene. The ends were cut back, 2 bases at V and 8 bases at J, with 12 bases in the middle. The CDR3 runs to 13 residues. The CDR3 loop is CASSLISPGTQYF. The DNA of the CDR3 is TGTGCCAGCAGCTTAATTAGTCCCGGTACCCAGTACTTC.

There are a few counts of this clonotype. The genes are TRBV6-5 and TRBJ2-1; 10 bases line up with TRBD2. The J segment lost 8 bases and the V segment lost 3 bases, leaving 1 base of the junction unmatched. The germline V gene has CDR1 MNHEY and CDR2 SVGAGI. The CDR3 has 13 amino acids. The CDR3 loop reads CASSYSGGYEQFF. In nucleotides, the CDR3 is TGTGCCAGCAGTTATAGCGGGGGGTATGAGCAGTTCTTC.

This clonotype turned up a few times. V usage is TRBV7-9 and J usage is TRBJ1-4, with 7 bases lining up with TRBD1. V was pared by 5 bases and J by 6 bases, with 12 bases of the junction left unmatched. Germline CDR1 reads SEHNR; CDR2 reads FQNEAQ (reference sequence). The CDR3 covers 16 residues. CDR3 amino acids: CASSPAQGFRDEKLFF. CDR3 nucleotides: TGTGCCAGCAGCCCGGCACAGGGGTTTAGGGATGAAAAACTGTTTTTT.

This chain links TRBV10-3 with TRBJ2-3; 9 nucleotides match TRBD2. The germline CDR1 and CDR2 sequences are ENHRY and SYGVKD. CDR3 length: 15 amino acids. The J segment lost 0 bases and the V segment lost 10 bases, leaving 8 bases of the junction unmatched. The CDR3 coding sequence is TGTGCCACCTCCCGCGGGGGGGCCAGCACAGATACGCAGTATTTT. This encodes CATSRGGASTDTQYF.

This clonotype was counted ten times or more. V and J are TRBV4-1 and TRBJ2-1; TRBD2 aligns across 9 bases. Germline assignment: CDR1 MGHRA and CDR2 YSYEKL. This CDR3 region has 15 residues. V lost 3 bases, J lost 6 bases, and 6 bases stayed unmatched. The CDR3 DNA sequence: TGCGCCAGCAGCCACATCCTAGCGGGATCCAATGAGCAGTTCTTC. This codes for CASSHILAGSNEQFF.

The chain joins TRBV4-3 to TRBJ2-3; tentative D call: TRBD2 (6 bases). This CDR3 has 16 residues. Germline V gene data show CDR1 as LGHNA and CDR2 as YSLEER. V lost 3 bases to trimming and J lost 0 bases, with 13 bases between them. CDR3 sequence: CASSHWGTASTDTQYF. CDR3 DNA sequence: TGCGCCAGCAGCCACTGGGGGACTGCTAGCACAGATACGCAGTATTTT.

As to this clonotype: Relative to the germline gene, one junction end is altered; a read error may explain this. V and J are TRBV9 and TRBJ2-3; no clear D gene. The CDR3 consists of 12 residues. Germline V gene sequence: CDR1 SGDLS, CDR2 YYNGEE. The CDR3 nucleotides are TGTGCCAGCAGCGTAGGGGTAGATACGGAGTATTTT. Translated: CASSVGVDTEYF.

This clonotype was counted a few times. V is TRBV6-2 or TRBV6-3 and J is TRBJ2-1; no firm D call. The CDR3 runs 12 residues. The V gene lost 0 bases and the J gene lost 10 bases, with 7 bases spanning the gap. From germline, CDR1 is MNHEY and CDR2 SVGEGT. The CDR3 region is CASSYSTREQFF. For the CDR3, the DNA is TGTGCCAGCAGTTACTCGACCCGCGAGCAGTTCTTC.

There are a few counts of this clonotype. CDR3 sequence reads: CASSLLASGELTGELFF. The CDR3, as DNA: TGTGCCAGCAGCTTACTGGCTAGCGGGGAATTGACCGGGGAGCTGTTTTTT. The V call is TRBV13, the J call TRBJ2-2; 9 bases line up with TRBD2. CDR3 length: 17 amino acids. Germline V gene sequence: CDR1 PRHDT, CDR2 FYEKMQ (reference sequence). With 2 bases clipped from V and 5 bases from J, the junction kept 9 bases outside the gene matches.

V and J are TRBV7-2 and TRBJ2-7, with D possibly matching TRBD1 (6 bases). The CDR3 covers 15 residues. In germline, CDR1 is SGHTA, CDR2 FQGNSA. Between the trimmed V and J ends, which lost 0 bases and 3 bases, there was a span of 12 bases. CDR3: CASSLAQGLIYEQYF. DNA of the CDR3: TGTGCCAGCAGCTTAGCGCAGGGGTTAATCTACGAGCAGTACTTC.

This clonotype turned up a few times. DNA of the CDR3: TGTGCCAGCAGCTTAGGCGGCCACGAGCAGTACGTC. Residues: CASSLGGHEQYV. The chain has TRBV7-2 and TRBJ2-7, with D unclear. This CDR3 is 12 amino acids long. V lost 1 base and J 5 bases, leaving 6 bases between the germline ends. Germline assignment: CDR1 SGHTA and CDR2 FQGNSA.

The chain has TRBV5-6 and TRBJ2-7; D gene unclear. V lost 0 bases and J lost 6, with 10 bases in between. CDR3 length: 13 amino acids. CDR1 SGHDT and CDR2 YYEEEE come from the germline V gene. The CDR3 here is CASSLVLFSEQYV. The CDR3 DNA reads TGTGCCAGCAGCTTGGTTCTTTTCAGCGAGCAGTACGTC.

This clonotype turned up a few times. CDR3 in DNA: TGCAGTGCCTACGACGGGGGCTGGGACAATGAGCAGTTCTTC. It translates to CSAYDGGWDNEQFF. The chain employs TRBV20-1 and TRBJ2-1; either TRBD1 or TRBD2 may fit D (6 bases each). Looked up from germline, CDR1 is DFQATT and CDR2 is SNEGSKA (reference sequence). The V end was cut by 6 bases, the J end by 5 bases, with 17 bases between. This CDR3 is built from 14 residues.

This chain joins TRBV5-1 and TRBJ2-1, with 11 nucleotides matching TRBD2. The length of the CDR3 is 17 residues. With V trimmed by 4 bases and J by 1 base, 7 bases remained unmatched. The V gene's germline CDR1 is SGHRS and CDR2 YFSETQ. This chain's CDR3 is CASSTLAGVASYNEQFF. For the CDR3, the DNA is TGCGCCAGCAGCACACTAGCGGGGGTTGCTTCCTACAATGAGCAGTTCTTC.

The chain combines TRBV12-3 or TRBV12-4 with TRBJ2-3; tentatively, D is TRBD1 or TRBD2 (5 bases each). The CDR3 length is 20 residues. The V and J ends lost 5 bases and 0 bases respectively, with 27 bases between them. The CDR3 sequence is CASSINRDPPPNTSTDTQYF. CDR3 sequence (DNA): TGTGCCAGCAGTATCAACCGGGACCCCCCGCCGAACACCAGCACAGATACGCAGTATTTT.

This clonotype was seen only a few times. This sequence joins TRBV7-9 and TRBJ2-4; no clear D. V gave up 2 bases and J gave up 2 bases, with 10 bases separating them. This CDR3 has 15 residues. Germline-derived CDR1 and CDR2 are SEHNR and FQNEAQ (reference sequence). The CDR3 DNA follows: TGTGCCAGCAGCTTAAAGGGTTTGTCCAAAAACATTCAGTACTTC. This encodes CASSLKGLSKNIQYF.

J is TRBJ2-7 and V is TRBV15; the match to TRBD1 covers 12 bases. The junction had 6 bases not matched to a gene; V was cut back by 0 bases and J by 6 bases. The CDR3 is 16 residues long. Germline CDR1 LNHNV, CDR2 YYDKDF (reference sequence). The CDR3 nucleotides read TGTGCCACCAGCAGAGATGAGGGGACAGGGGGCAGCGAGCAGTACTTC. Its translation is CATSRDEGTGGSEQYF.

V usage is TRBV7-9 and J usage is TRBJ2-2; D is perhaps TRBD1 (6 bases). This CDR3 spans 16 amino acids. Germline CDR1 and CDR2: SEHNR and FQNEAQ (reference sequence). Trimming pared 4 bases from V and 6 bases from J, leaving 18 bases between. CDR3 amino acids: CASSSRQGRVAGELFF. The CDR3 bases are TGTGCCAGCAGCTCTCGTCAGGGGCGAGTCGCCGGGGAGCTGTTTTTT.

This clonotype was counted only a few times. The chain links TRBV11-2 to TRBJ2-3, with TRBD2 as a possible D gene (6 bases). The CDR3 length is 13 residues. Trimming cost V 5 bases and J 2 bases, with 8 bases left between them. Germline V gives CDR1 SGHAT, CDR2 FQNNGV. The CDR3 sequence: CASSGGYTDTQYF. Here the CDR3 DNA reads TGTGCCAGCAGCGGGGGGTACACAGATACGCAGTATTTT.

This clonotype was found a few times. V usage is TRBV4-3 and J usage is TRBJ2-5; 12 bases are a match to TRBD1. This CDR3 has 16 amino acids. V trimming: 4 bases; J trimming: 5 bases; junction bases outside the gene matches: 8. Germline V gene sequence: CDR1 LGHNA, CDR2 YSLEER. The CDR3 region is CASSPAGTGGSETQYF. For the CDR3, the DNA is TGCGCCAGCAGCCCAGCCGGGACAGGGGGCTCTGAGACCCAGTACTTC.

This clonotype was detected only a few times. The genes are TRBV15 and TRBJ2-2; D ambiguous. This CDR3 is 17 amino acids long. Germline CDR1 and CDR2: LNHNV and YYDKDF (reference sequence). The ends were cut back, 5 bases at V and 1 base at J, with 17 bases in the middle. This CDR3 reads CATSSRMVGLNTGELFF. CDR3 bases: TGTGCCACCAGCTCGCGGATGGTGGGGTTGAACACCGGGGAGCTGTTTTTT.